This T cell receptor beta chain was documented in a study of human versus mouse CDR3 diversity and MHC coevolution. Study results and limitations: iCHAO1 estimated the human TCR beta repertoire at some 1.7 million clonotypes.

TCRdb keeps only in-frame clones here, not all; method: immunoSEQ multiplex PCR. The table has 60,000 or so clones, approximately 94% seen once; the top ten hold over 15%. The V and J ends lost 6 bases and 8 bases respectively, with 13 bases between them. The CDR3 covers 13 residues. The germline V gene encodes CDR1 SNHLY and CDR2 FYNNEI. With respect to this clone: The antigen is unknown.

The receptor was derived from a person aged 55 to 75 in good health. Sequences were obtained from naive CD4+ T cells from blood. Noted subset: CD45RO-negative CD62L-positive naive CD4 T cells. The V and J genes are TRBV2 and TRBJ2-2; D ambiguous. CDR3 region: CASRAGPAGELFF. The CDR3 nucleotides read TGTGCCAGCAGGGCAGGCCCCGCGGGGGAGCTGTTTTTT.